Following are 7 T cell receptor beta chains from one sample sequenced in a study of cytomegalovirus exposure and HLA in healthy donors. Profiling relied on immunoSEQ multiplex PCR, and the TCRdb table lists in-frame clones only, not all of them. The sample gives more than 200,000 clones, 87% of which show up once; approximately 12% is in the top ten. Sequenced sample: PBMCs. The receptors originated from a man aged 18 to 29 in good health and CMV-seropositive.

The chain couples TRBV19 to TRBJ2-2, with 7 nucleotides matching TRBD1. Germline-derived CDR1 and CDR2 are LNHDA and SQIVND (reference sequence). CDR3 length equals 13 residues. Trimming removed 7 bases from V and 4 bases from J; junction bases left unmatched: 3. The chain's CDR3 is CASTGTVTGELFF. DNA of the CDR3: TGTGCCAGTACTGGGACAGTCACCGGGGAGCTGTTTTTT.

This clone was detected a few times. V usage is TRBV13 and J usage is TRBJ2-2, with TRBD2 matching over 13 bases. The CDR3 is 17 residues long. Germline V gene data show CDR1 as PRHDT and CDR2 as FYEKMQ (reference sequence). Losses at the gene ends were 7 bases for V and 5 bases for J; bases not matched to a gene: 10. The CDR3 here is CASIRTSGSIRTGELFF. CDR3 nucleotide sequence: TGTGCCAGCATCCGGACTAGCGGGAGTATACGGACCGGGGAGCTGTTTTTT. Looking up the rest from reference TRBV13 and TRBJ2-2 gives the full variable domain: AAGVIQSPRHLIKEKRETATLKCYPIPRHDTVYWYQQGPGQDPQFLISFYEKMQSDKGSIPDRFSAQQFSDYHSELNMSSLELGDSALYFCASIRTSGSIRTGELFFGEGSRLTVL.

The J gene is TRBJ2-3, the V gene TRBV5-4; D may correspond to TRBD1 or TRBD2 (6 bases each). V was pared by 2 bases and J by 2 bases, with 9 bases between. Germline values: CDR1 SGHNT, CDR2 YYREEE (reference sequence). This CDR3 comprises 14 residues. The CDR3 DNA sequence: TGTGCCAGCAGCTTTCGGGGGCCCACAGATACGCAGTATTTT. Residues: CASSFRGPTDTQYF.

The rearrangement uses TRBV5-1 and TRBJ1-4, with unresolved D. V dropped 2 bases and J dropped 6 bases, with 14 bases sitting between them. The germline gives CDR1 SGHRS, CDR2 YFSETQ. CDR3 size: 15 residues. DNA for the CDR3: TGCGCCAGCAGCTTTGACTTTGCACCGGATGAAAAACTGTTTTTT. It is translated as CASSFDFAPDEKLFF.

The chain uses TRBV5-4 and TRBJ1-2; D is undetermined. Germline CDR1 is SGHNT and CDR2 is YYREEE (reference sequence). The CDR3 sequence is 14 residues long. The V end lost 8 bases, the J end lost 2 bases, and 16 bases lay between the germline ends. CDR3 sequence reads: CASKVRGGNYGYTF. CDR3 DNA sequence: TGTGCCAGTAAAGTCCGGGGAGGAAACTATGGCTACACCTTC.

The chain employs TRBV7-8 and TRBJ2-5; no clear D. Germline values: CDR1 SGHVS, CDR2 FQNEAQ. The CDR3 runs 14 residues. V was shortened by 1 base and J by 4 bases, with 10 bases between the two germline ends. The CDR3 sequence: CASSLEVGRETQYF. CDR3 in DNA: TGTGCCAGCAGCTTAGAGGTCGGGCGAGAGACCCAGTACTTC. Variable domain in full (rest from reference TRBV7-8 and TRBJ2-5): GAGVSQSPRYKVAKRGQDVALRCDPISGHVSLFWYQQALGQGPEFLTYFQNEAQLDKSGLPSDRFFAERPEGSVSTLKIQRTQQEDSAVYLCASSLEVGRETQYFGPGTRLLVL.

The chain joins TRBV5-1 to TRBJ1-4; the D is unclear. The germline V gene encodes CDR1 SGHRS and CDR2 YFSETQ. V lost 1 base to trimming and J lost 5 bases, with 12 bases between them. The CDR3 consists of 15 residues. Here the CDR3 DNA reads TGCGCCAGCAGCTTGAATGGAGGGCCGAATGAAAAACTGTTTTTT. It codes for CASSLNGGPNEKLFF. The whole variable domain, filled in from reference TRBV5-1 and TRBJ1-4, reads KAGVTQTPRYLIKTRGQQVTLSCSPISGHRSVSWYQQTPGQGLQFLFEYFSETQRNKGNFPGRFSGRQFSNSRSEMNVSTLELGDSALYLCASSLNGGPNEKLFFGSGTQLSVL.